The 27 T cell receptor beta chains below were found in one sample sequenced in a study of cytomegalovirus exposure and HLA in healthy donors. The PCR had 60 Vbeta and 13 Jbeta primers. Repertoires were generated with immunoSEQ multiplex PCR, while TCRdb's copy carries only in-frame clones and drops some. In total, the table holds fewer than 250,000 clones. Specimen: PBMCs. Receptors were obtained from a woman aged 25 to 39 in good health and CMV-seropositive.

This chain connects TRBV28 to TRBJ1-2; TRBD1 matches at 11 bases. Germline V gene sequence: CDR1 MDHEN, CDR2 SYDVKM. This CDR3 spans 14 amino acids. Germline trimming cut 5 bases from V and 5 bases from J; bases unmatched to any gene: 4. This chain's CDR3 is CASSRGQGAYGYTF. For the CDR3, the DNA is TGTGCCAGCAGTCGAGGACAGGGGGCTTATGGCTACACCTTC.

The CDR3 coding sequence is TGTGCCAGCAGTCCCAGGGGTCTAGCCTACGAGCAGTACTTC. Protein product: CASSPRGLAYEQYF. This sequence joins TRBV6-5 and TRBJ2-5; tentative D call: TRBD1 (6 bases). The end of the DNA is better explained by TRBJ2-7, so the J call may be wrong. The germline gives CDR1 MNHEY, CDR2 SVGAGI. The CDR3 has 14 amino acids.

The chain has TRBV4-1 and TRBJ1-1; D is ambiguous. Trimming shortened V by 5 bases and J by 1 base, and 14 bases separated the two germline ends. Looked up from germline, CDR1 is MGHRA and CDR2 is YSYEKL. CDR3 length: 15 residues. As DNA, the CDR3 is TGCGCCAGCAGCGCCCGAGCGTCGGAGAACACTGAAGCTTTCTTT. This gives the protein CASSARASENTEAFF.

The rearrangement uses TRBV5-1 and TRBJ2-2; the match to TRBD1 covers 10 bases. CDR3 length: 20 residues. Germline values: CDR1 SGHRS, CDR2 YFSETQ. V shed 2 bases and J 0 bases; nucleotides not matched to a gene: 13. In DNA, the CDR3 is TGCGCCAGCAGCTTCCGTTTATGGGACAGGGGTGTTTCGAACACCGGGGAGCTGTTTTTT. It translates to CASSFRLWDRGVSNTGELFF.

The chain recombines TRBV6-5 with TRBJ2-5; tentatively, D is TRBD1 (6 bases). The CDR3 sequence is 13 residues long. From germline, CDR1 is MNHEY and CDR2 SVGAGI. Trimming removed 6 bases at V and 4 bases at J, with 12 bases between. Written as DNA, the CDR3 is TGTGCCAGCAGCCATGGACAGCCAGAGACCCAGTACTTC. Amino acid sequence: CASSHGQPETQYF.

The V call is TRBV2, the J call TRBJ2-2; 10 nucleotides match TRBD1. There are 13 residues in the CDR3. Germline CDR1 reads SNHLY; CDR2 reads FYNNEI. V shed 8 bases, J shed 5 bases, and the junction held 2 bases outside the gene matches. For the CDR3, the DNA is TGTGCCAGCGAGGGACAGGGGACCGGGGAGCTGTTTTTT. Encoded protein: CASEGQGTGELFF.

The chain couples TRBV6-1 to TRBJ2-5, with 10 bases identical to TRBD2. This CDR3 region has 15 residues. Germline V gene lookup returns CDR1 MNHNS and CDR2 SASEGT. The trim removed 5 bases at V and 3 bases at J, leaving 6 bases unmatched. The CDR3 spells CASSFSGGAKETQYF. Written as DNA, the CDR3 is TGTGCCAGCAGTTTCAGCGGGGGGGCCAAAGAGACCCAGTACTTC.

CDR3 DNA sequence: TGCAGCGCTCTGCGGGAGGAGGTCGGGGAGCTGTTTTTT. Its translation is CSALREEVGELFF. The gene calls are TRBV29-1 and TRBJ2-2, with TRBD2 matching over 8 bases. The CDR3 has 13 amino acids. The junction had 8 bases not matched to a gene; V was cut back by 7 bases and J by 7 bases. Germline-derived CDR1 and CDR2 are SQVTM and ANQGSEA.

The chain combines TRBV6-4 with TRBJ1-2, with 9 bases aligning to TRBD1. The CDR3 runs to 13 residues. With V trimmed by 6 bases and J by 7 bases, 6 bases remained unmatched. Germline V gene sequence: CDR1 MRHNA, CDR2 SNTAGT. The CDR3: CASSSDRGSGYTF. The CDR3 nucleotides are TGTGCCAGCAGCTCGGACAGGGGCAGTGGCTACACCTTC.

V and J are TRBV19 and TRBJ1-2; 7 bases match TRBD1. The germline CDR1 and CDR2 sequences are LNHDA and SQIVND (reference sequence). J lost 0 bases, V lost 10 bases, and 8 bases had no gene match. This CDR3 is built from 14 residues. CDR3: CATEMGQTNYGYTF. CDR3 DNA sequence: TGTGCCACCGAGATGGGACAGACTAACTATGGCTACACCTTC.

The rearrangement joins TRBV5-1 to TRBJ2-6, with D uncertain. The CDR3 covers 14 residues. The germline V and J ends were trimmed by 6 bases and 2 bases, with 9 bases remaining between them. Germline lookup yields CDR1 SGHRS and CDR2 YFSETQ. CDR3 DNA sequence: TGCGCCAGCACCCCCTATCCTGGGGCCAACGTCCTGACTTTC. This encodes CASTPYPGANVLTF.

Of note for this clone: At one end, the junction sequence differs from germline, possibly due to a read error. The CDR3 loop reads CASSPRENEKLSF. As DNA, the CDR3 is TGTGCCAGCTCACCACGGGAGAATGAAAAACTGTCTTTT. The chain links TRBV18 to TRBJ1-4; D is unclear. CDR1 and CDR2 from the germline V gene are KGHSH and LQKENI. The CDR3 has 13 amino acids.

V gene TRBV7-2 combines with J gene TRBJ1-5; unclear D gene. Germline V gives CDR1 SGHTA, CDR2 FQGNSA. With 3 bases removed from V and 7 bases from J, the gap between germline ends came to 13 bases. The CDR3 runs to 14 residues. CDR3 in DNA: TGTGCCAGCAGCTTCCGGAGGGAGGGCCAGCCCCAGCATTTT. Encoded protein: CASSFRREGQPQHF.

V gene TRBV2 combines with J gene TRBJ2-7; 7 bases align to TRBD1. Germline V gene data show CDR1 as SNHLY and CDR2 as FYNNEI. The V gene end was trimmed by 3 bases and the J gene end by 2 bases; junction bases not matched to a gene: 4. CDR3 length: 14 residues. The CDR3 DNA is TGTGCCAGCAGTGATGCTCAGGGGGCCTACGAGCAGTACTTC. Its protein product is CASSDAQGAYEQYF.

The CDR3 nucleotides read TGCGCCAGCAGCCCCCGGGACAGGGTATTAAGATTGCGGAACAATGAGCAGTTCTTC. It specifies CASSPRDRVLRLRNNEQFF. The chain joins TRBV5-1 to TRBJ2-1; TRBD1 aligns across 9 bases. The CDR3 runs to 19 residues. Germline V lookup: CDR1 SGHRS, CDR2 YFSETQ. The ends lost 4 bases at V and 5 bases at J; junction bases unmatched: 19.

The chain recombines TRBV19 with TRBJ1-4; D unresolved. V was cut by 5 bases and J by 8 bases, with 12 bases left in between. CDR1 LNHDA and CDR2 SQIVND come from the germline V gene (reference sequence). This CDR3 region has 13 residues. The DNA of the CDR3 is TGTGCCAGTAGTGGAACTCCGGGAGAAAAACTGTTTTTT. Amino acid sequence: CASSGTPGEKLFF.

This chain connects TRBV9 to TRBJ1-2, with TRBD1 as a possible D gene (5 bases). Per germline, CDR1 SGDLS and CDR2 YYNGEE. This CDR3 region has 16 residues. Trimming took 4 bases from V and 8 from J, leaving 24 bases between them. The CDR3: CASSPQPGQGWGGYTF. For the CDR3, the DNA is TGTGCCAGCAGCCCACAGCCAGGGCAAGGATGGGGCGGCTACACCTTC.

The J gene is TRBJ1-1, the V gene TRBV15; D not resolved. V lost 3 bases and J lost 5, with 13 bases in between. This CDR3 has 14 amino acids. CDR1 LNHNV and CDR2 YYDKDF come from the germline V gene (reference sequence). The CDR3 sequence: CATSRSVQWTEAFF. For the CDR3, the DNA is TGTGCCACCAGCAGGTCAGTTCAGTGGACTGAAGCTTTCTTT.

This sequence joins TRBV28 and TRBJ2-3; 8 nucleotides match TRBD2. The CDR3 consists of 17 residues. After removal of 4 bases from V and 6 bases from J, the junction contained 15 bases not matched to a gene. Germline values: CDR1 MDHEN, CDR2 SYDVKM. CDR3 sequence reads: CASSSHSGTGSGDTQYF. Here the CDR3 DNA reads TGTGCCAGCAGTTCCCATAGCGGGACCGGATCGGGGGATACGCAGTATTTT.

V and J are TRBV20-1 and TRBJ1-1; TRBD1 agrees at 7 bases. V lost 7 bases, J lost 1 base, and 0 bases stayed unmatched. The V gene's germline CDR1 is DFQATT and CDR2 SNEGSKA (reference sequence). This CDR3 comprises 11 residues. The CDR3 here is CSEGANTEAFF. The CDR3 DNA is TGCAGTGAGGGGGCGAACACTGAAGCTTTCTTT.

The CDR3 is CASSLGRGWNTGELFF. The CDR3 region has the DNA TGCGCCAGCAGCTTGGGGAGAGGGTGGAACACCGGGGAGCTGTTTTTT. This sequence joins TRBV5-1 and TRBJ2-2; possible D gene TRBD2, 5 bases. The V end was cut by 0 bases, the J end by 1 base, with 10 bases between. The CDR3 spans 16 residues. The germline CDR1 and CDR2 sequences are SGHRS and YFSETQ.

This rearrangement joins TRBV18 to TRBJ1-5; D uncertain. The CDR3 is made up of 18 amino acids. V was trimmed by 4 bases and J by 1 base, leaving 20 bases between them. CDR1 KGHSH and CDR2 LQKENI come from the germline V gene. The chain's CDR3 is CASSLTYSGLMSNQPQHF. The DNA for the CDR3 is TGTGCCAGCTCACTAACCTATTCAGGACTAATGAGCAATCAGCCCCAGCATTTT.

V and J are TRBV10-1 and TRBJ1-6, with D possibly matching TRBD1 (5 bases). Germline values: CDR1 WNHNN, CDR2 SYGVQD (reference sequence). The CDR3 length is 15 residues. Deletions cut 4 bases from V and 4 bases from J, with 11 bases between. As DNA, the CDR3 is TGCGCCAGCAGTGTGGGGGGTGGATATAATTCACCCCTCCACTTT. The encoded protein is CASSVGGGYNSPLHF.

The chain couples TRBV7-2 to TRBJ1-2; TRBD1 aligns across 10 bases. Germline V gene sequence: CDR1 SGHTA, CDR2 FQGNSA. After removal of 6 bases from V and 0 bases from J, the junction contained 7 bases not matched to a gene. This CDR3 is 16 amino acids long. The CDR3 bases are TGTGCCAGCAGACTCGGACAGGGGGACTCTAACTATGGCTACACCTTC. As protein: CASRLGQGDSNYGYTF.

This sequence joins TRBV5-1 and TRBJ1-2; D gene unclear. Looked up from germline, CDR1 is SGHRS and CDR2 is YFSETQ. The CDR3 totals 12 residues. V was cut by 4 bases and J by 2 bases, with 6 bases left in between. In nucleotides, the CDR3 is TGCGCCAGCAGCCCTGAGAACTATGGCTACACCTTC. Protein sequence: CASSPENYGYTF.

The V and J genes are TRBV4-1 and TRBJ2-5; a weak D match, TRBD1 (6 bases). Germline V gene sequence: CDR1 MGHRA, CDR2 YSYEKL. Trimming took off 4 bases at V and 4 bases at J, with 19 bases between the two ends. The CDR3 has 16 amino acids. CDR3 nucleotides: TGCGCCAGCAGCCCGATCGGCTTAGCAGGGGCAGAGACCCAGTACTTC. This encodes CASSPIGLAGAETQYF.

The chain employs TRBV27 and TRBJ1-1; 7 positions match TRBD1. The CDR3 has 16 amino acids. Unmatched junction bases numbered 5, after V lost 0 bases and J lost 1 base. CDR1 MNHEY and CDR2 SMNVEV come from the germline V gene (reference sequence). CDR3 residues: CASSLSQGMANTEAFF. CDR3 DNA sequence: TGTGCCAGCAGTTTATCACAGGGGATGGCGAACACTGAAGCTTTCTTT.